This T cell receptor (beta chain) originates from a study of blood T cell repertoires in COVID-19. Authors' processing steps: The assay estimated nucleated cells by amplifying reference gene primers. TCRdb keeps only in-frame clones here, not all; method: immunoSEQ multiplex PCR. V and J calls and clone size are given by that table; D and trimming were obtained from the DNA. The sample holds about 35,000 clones, around 80% seen once. Trimming removed 2 bases from V and 8 bases from J, with 7 bases in between. Germline V gene lookup returns CDR1 SGHAT and CDR2 FQNNGV. The CDR3 is made up of 13 amino acids. This clone was seen only a few times.

The receptor's source is a man aged 80 or over with active or convalescent COVID-19. The rearrangement joins TRBV11-2 to TRBJ1-6; D remains ambiguous. The sample consisted of peripheral blood. The CDR3 spells CASSLNSDSPLHF. CDR3 DNA sequence: TGTGCCAGCAGCTTAAATTCGGATTCACCCCTCCACTTT.